Listed below are T cell receptor beta chains from one sample, sequenced in a study of beta chain features in type 1 diabetes. Only in-frame clones appear in the TCRdb table, and some are missing; sequencing was by immunoSEQ multiplex PCR. The sample lists 600,000 to 700,000 clones, around 12% occurring once. Material for sequencing was naive CD4+ T cells from blood. Receptor source: a young man with type 1 diabetes. CDR3s include the opening cysteine and the closing phenylalanine or tryptophan. A D gene is named only where the DNA matches it firmly. Size tells how often a clone was seen (once, few, many) or the class of an expanded clone, and some rows leave it out.

V gene	J gene	D gene	clone size	CDR3 protein	CDR3 DNA
TRBV15	TRBJ2-1	.	few	CATSRGGAREQFF	TGTGCCACCAGCAGAGGTGGTGCGCGGGAGCAGTTCTTC
TRBV10-3	TRBJ1-1	.	.	CASSYLDGNTEAFF	TGTGCCAGCAGTTATTTGGACGGGAACACTGAAGCTTTCTTT
TRBV9	TRBJ1-1	TRBD1	few	CASSRTGGNTEAFF	TGTGCCAGCAGTCGGACAGGGGGCAACACTGAAGCTTTCTTT
TRBV7-2	TRBJ2-3	TRBD1	few	CASSPPRQGVADTQYF	TGTGCCAGCAGCCCCCCTAGGCAGGGGGTAGCAGATACGCAGTATTTT
TRBV7-2	TRBJ2-6	TRBD1	.	CASSATGLSNVLTF	TGTGCCAGCAGCGCGACAGGGCTATCCAACGTCCTGACTTTC
TRBV5-6	TRBJ2-3	TRBD1	.	CASSSGQGSDTQYF	TGTGCCAGCAGCTCTGGACAGGGCTCAGATACGCAGTATTTT
TRBV5-1	TRBJ2-1	.	.	CASSSEWTANEQFF	TGCGCCAGCAGCTCGGAGTGGACAGCAAATGAGCAGTTCTTC
TRBV5-1	TRBJ1-4	.	once	CASSRDGATNEKLFF	TGCGCCAGCAGCCGGGACGGTGCAACTAATGAAAAACTGTTTTTT
TRBV4-2	TRBJ1-1	.	few	CASSQGWAGLYLGTEAFF	TGTGCCAGCAGCCAAGGTTGGGCAGGGTTGTATTTGGGCACTGAAGCTTTCTTT
TRBV29-1	TRBJ2-2	.	.	CSVTRHRGELFF	TGCAGCGTGACCAGGCATCGCGGGGAGCTGTTTTTT
TRBV7-9	TRBJ1-4	.	few	CASSLETTGLLFF	TGTGCCAGCAGCTTAGAAACTACAGGGTTACTGTTTTTT
TRBV7-3	TRBJ1-1	.	few	CASSPQVDTEAFF	TGTGCCAGCAGCCCTCAGGTTGACACTGAAGCTTTCTTT
TRBV10-3	TRBJ1-1	TRBD1	.	CAISESIGTGVNTEAFF	TGTGCCATCAGTGAGTCGATCGGGACAGGGGTGAACACTGAAGCTTTCTTT
TRBV5-1	TRBJ1-2	.	.	CASSLEGRVDYGYTF	TGCGCCAGCAGCTTGGAAGGGAGAGTGGACTATGGCTACACCTTC
TRBV4-3	TRBJ2-1	.	few	CASSQSYSADEQFF	TGCGCCAGCAGCCAATCCTACTCGGCGGATGAGCAGTTCTTC
TRBV7-2	TRBJ1-2	TRBD1	.	CASSPQGYGYTF	TGTGCCAGCAGCCCACAGGGGTATGGCTACACCTTC
TRBV7-3	TRBJ1-1	.	.	CASSSTGNTEAFF	TGTGCCAGCAGCTCAACAGGGAACACTGAAGCTTTCTTT
TRBV19	TRBJ1-1	.	few	CASSTRGDTEAFF	TGTGCCAGTAGTACACGGGGGGACACTGAAGCTTTCTTT
TRBV4-2	TRBJ1-1	.	.	CASSQGNSNTEAFF	TGTGCCAGCAGCCAAGGTAATTCCAACACTGAAGCTTTCTTT
TRBV19	TRBJ1-4	.	.	CASSIREKLFF	TGTGCCAGTAGTATAAGGGAAAAACTGTTTTTT
TRBV7-2	TRBJ1-2	.	few	CASNRAGVLNYGYTF	TGTGCCAGCAACCGCGCAGGGGTACTTAACTATGGCTACACCTTC
TRBV6-6	TRBJ2-7	.	few	CASRLDSSYEQYF	TGTGCCAGCAGATTAGACAGCTCCTACGAGCAGTACTTC
TRBV28	TRBJ1-6	.	few	CASSLQGRASYNSPLHF	TGTGCCAGCAGTCTGCAGGGACGGGCCTCCTATAATTCACCCCTCCACTTT
TRBV13	TRBJ2-5	.	few	CASSLVGTQYF	TGTGCCAGCAGCTTAGTGGGGACCCAGTACTTC
TRBV7-2	TRBJ2-2	.	few	CASLRDRTNTGELFF	TGTGCCTCTTTACGGGACCGGACGAACACCGGGGAGCTGTTTTTT
TRBV7-9	TRBJ1-6	.	few	CASSSKKDFYNSPLHF	TGTGCCAGCAGCTCAAAGAAGGACTTCTATAATTCACCCCTCCACTTT
TRBV30	TRBJ1-6	.	.	CAWSASGPPLHF	TGTGCCTGGAGTGCCTCAGGGCCACCCCTCCACTTT
TRBV7-2	TRBJ2-1	TRBD1	.	CASSRDRVIGRNEQFF	TGTGCCAGCAGCAGAGACAGGGTTATTGGAAGAAATGAGCAGTTCTTC
TRBV5-6	TRBJ1-1	.	few	CASSLGAGSRTEAFF	TGTGCCAGCAGCTTGGGGGCAGGGTCGCGAACTGAAGCTTTCTTT
TRBV7-2	TRBJ1-5	TRBD1	few	CASSTQGARFQPQHF	TGTGCCAGCAGCACACAGGGGGCGCGGTTTCAGCCCCAGCATTTT
TRBV29-1	TRBJ1-6	TRBD1	few	CSVRQGAVNSPLHF	TGCAGCGTAAGACAGGGGGCTGTTAATTCACCCCTCCACTTT
TRBV29-1	TRBJ2-1	TRBD2	.	CSVRTSGGGEQFF	TGCAGCGTTCGGACTAGCGGGGGCGGAGAGCAGTTCTTC
TRBV6-6	TRBJ2-1	TRBD2	.	CASTRTSGYNEQFF	TGTGCCAGCACTCGGACTAGCGGGTACAATGAGCAGTTCTTC
TRBV29-1	TRBJ1-3	.	.	CSAYRGENTIYF	TGCAGCGCTTACAGAGGGGAAAACACCATATATTTT
TRBV29-1	TRBJ2-5	.	few	CSVEDSGSQETQYF	TGCAGCGTTGAAGATTCGGGTAGCCAAGAGACCCAGTACTTC
TRBV25-1	TRBJ2-4	TRBD1	few	CASSAYRGRNIQYF	TGTGCCAGCAGTGCCTACAGGGGGCGAAACATTCAGTACTTC
TRBV29-1	TRBJ2-1	.	.	CSVEESMRGYNEQFF	TGCAGCGTTGAAGAGTCGATGAGGGGTTACAATGAGCAGTTCTTC
TRBV2	TRBJ1-4	.	few	CASSPLELLNEKLFF	TGTGCCAGCAGTCCACTCGAACTCCTTAATGAAAAACTGTTTTTT
TRBV18	TRBJ2-3	TRBD2	.	CASSPGLAVTDTQYF	TGTGCCAGCTCACCTGGACTAGCGGTAACAGATACGCAGTATTTT
TRBV19	TRBJ2-7	TRBD1	.	CASSSSGGSYEQYF	TGTGCCAGTAGTTCCTCAGGGGGTTCCTACGAGCAGTACTTC